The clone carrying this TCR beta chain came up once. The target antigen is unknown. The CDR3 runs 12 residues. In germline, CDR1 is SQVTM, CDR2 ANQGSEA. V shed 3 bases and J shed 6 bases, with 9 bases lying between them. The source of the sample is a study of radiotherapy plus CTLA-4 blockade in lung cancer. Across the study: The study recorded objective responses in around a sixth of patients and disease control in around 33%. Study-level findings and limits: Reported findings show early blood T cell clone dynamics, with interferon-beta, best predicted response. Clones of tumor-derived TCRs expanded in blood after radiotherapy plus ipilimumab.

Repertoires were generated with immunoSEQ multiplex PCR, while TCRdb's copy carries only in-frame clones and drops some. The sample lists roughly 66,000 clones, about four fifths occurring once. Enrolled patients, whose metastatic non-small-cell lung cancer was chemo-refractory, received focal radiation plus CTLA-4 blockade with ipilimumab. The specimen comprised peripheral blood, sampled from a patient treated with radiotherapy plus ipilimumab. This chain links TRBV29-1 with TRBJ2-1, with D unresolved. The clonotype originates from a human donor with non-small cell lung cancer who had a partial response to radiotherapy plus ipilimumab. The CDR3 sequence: CSVDVAPNEQFF. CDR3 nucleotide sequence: TGCAGCGTTGATGTAGCACCCAATGAGCAGTTCTTC.